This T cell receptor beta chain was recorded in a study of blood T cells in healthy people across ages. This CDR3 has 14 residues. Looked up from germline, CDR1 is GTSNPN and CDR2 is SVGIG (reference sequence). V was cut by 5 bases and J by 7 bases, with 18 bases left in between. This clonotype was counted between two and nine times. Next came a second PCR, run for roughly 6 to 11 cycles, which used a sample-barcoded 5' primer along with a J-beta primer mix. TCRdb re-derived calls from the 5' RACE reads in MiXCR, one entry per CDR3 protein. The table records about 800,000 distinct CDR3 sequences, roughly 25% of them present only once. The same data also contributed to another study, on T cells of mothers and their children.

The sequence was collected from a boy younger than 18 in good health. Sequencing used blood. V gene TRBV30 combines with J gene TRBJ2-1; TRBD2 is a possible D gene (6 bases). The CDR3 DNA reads TGTGCCTGGGCTACCGGACTAAATCCGAATGAGCAGTTCTTC. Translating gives CAWATGLNPNEQFF.